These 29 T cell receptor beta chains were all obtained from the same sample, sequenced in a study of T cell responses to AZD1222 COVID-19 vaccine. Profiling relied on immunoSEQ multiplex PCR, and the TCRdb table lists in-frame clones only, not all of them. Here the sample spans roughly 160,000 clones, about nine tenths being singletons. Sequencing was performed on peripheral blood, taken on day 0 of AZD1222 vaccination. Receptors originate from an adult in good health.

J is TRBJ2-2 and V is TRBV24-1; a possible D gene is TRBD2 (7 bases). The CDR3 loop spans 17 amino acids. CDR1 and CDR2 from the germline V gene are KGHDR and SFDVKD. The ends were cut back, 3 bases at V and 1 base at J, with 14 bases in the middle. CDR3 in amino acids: CATSDRTGGRNTGELFF. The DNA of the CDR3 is TGTGCCACCAGTGATCGCACGGGGGGCAGGAACACCGGGGAGCTGTTTTTT.

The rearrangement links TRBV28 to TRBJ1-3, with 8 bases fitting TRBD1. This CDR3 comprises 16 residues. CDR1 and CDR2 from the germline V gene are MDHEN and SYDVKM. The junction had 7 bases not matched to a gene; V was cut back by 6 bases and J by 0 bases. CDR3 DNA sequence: TGTGCCAGCAGCAAGGACAGGGCCATCTCTGGAAACACCATATATTTT. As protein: CASSKDRAISGNTIYF.

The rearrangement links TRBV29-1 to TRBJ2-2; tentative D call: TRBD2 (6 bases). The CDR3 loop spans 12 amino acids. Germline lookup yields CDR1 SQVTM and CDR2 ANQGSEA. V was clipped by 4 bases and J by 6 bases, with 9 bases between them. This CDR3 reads CSVGAGPGELFF. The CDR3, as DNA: TGCAGCGTTGGGGCGGGGCCCGGGGAGCTGTTTTTT.

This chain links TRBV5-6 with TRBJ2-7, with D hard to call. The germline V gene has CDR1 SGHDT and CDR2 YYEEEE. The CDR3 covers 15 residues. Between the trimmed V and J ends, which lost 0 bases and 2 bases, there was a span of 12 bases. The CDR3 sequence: CASSLDAGVTYEQYF. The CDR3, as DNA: TGTGCCAGCAGCTTGGATGCAGGCGTTACCTACGAGCAGTACTTC.

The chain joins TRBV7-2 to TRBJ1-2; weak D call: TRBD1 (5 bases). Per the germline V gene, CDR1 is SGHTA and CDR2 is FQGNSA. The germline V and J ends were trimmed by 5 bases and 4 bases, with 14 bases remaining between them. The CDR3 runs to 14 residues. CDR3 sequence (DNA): TGTGCCAGCAGCCCCCGGGACGGGCCCTATGGCTACACCTTC. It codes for CASSPRDGPYGYTF. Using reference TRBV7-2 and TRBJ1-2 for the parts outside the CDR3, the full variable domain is GAGVSQSPSNKVTEKGKDVELRCDPISGHTALYWYRQSLGQGLEFLIYFQGNSAPDKSGLPSDRFSAERTGGSVSTLTIQRTQQEDSAVYLCASSPRDGPYGYTFGSGTRLTVV.

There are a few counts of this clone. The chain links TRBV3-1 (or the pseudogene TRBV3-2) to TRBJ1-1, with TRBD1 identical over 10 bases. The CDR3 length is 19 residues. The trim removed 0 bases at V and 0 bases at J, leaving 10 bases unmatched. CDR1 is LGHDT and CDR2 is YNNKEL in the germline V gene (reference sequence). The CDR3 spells CASSQDRGQGITMNTEAFF. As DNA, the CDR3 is TGTGCCAGCAGCCAAGATAGGGGACAGGGGATTACTATGAACACTGAAGCTTTCTTT.

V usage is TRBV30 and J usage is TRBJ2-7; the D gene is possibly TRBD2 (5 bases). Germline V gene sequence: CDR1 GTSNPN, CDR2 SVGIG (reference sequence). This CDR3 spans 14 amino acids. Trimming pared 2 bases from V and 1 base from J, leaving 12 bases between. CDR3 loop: CAWSLRVPSYEQYF. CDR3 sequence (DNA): TGTGCCTGGAGTCTGAGGGTACCTTCCTACGAGCAGTACTTC.

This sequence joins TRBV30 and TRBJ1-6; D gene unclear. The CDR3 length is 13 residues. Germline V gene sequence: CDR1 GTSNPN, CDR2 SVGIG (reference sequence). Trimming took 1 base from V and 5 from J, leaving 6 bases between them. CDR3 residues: CAWSGQNNSPLHF. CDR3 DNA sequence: TGTGCCTGGAGTGGACAAAATAATTCACCCCTCCACTTT.

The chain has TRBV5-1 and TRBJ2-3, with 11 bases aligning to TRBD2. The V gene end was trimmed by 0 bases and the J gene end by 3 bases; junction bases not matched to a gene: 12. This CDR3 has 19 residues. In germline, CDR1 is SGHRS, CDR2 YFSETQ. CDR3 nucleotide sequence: TGCGCCAGCAGCTTGGAGGTAGCTAGCGGGGGGACGGCGACAGATACGCAGTATTTT. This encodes CASSLEVASGGTATDTQYF.

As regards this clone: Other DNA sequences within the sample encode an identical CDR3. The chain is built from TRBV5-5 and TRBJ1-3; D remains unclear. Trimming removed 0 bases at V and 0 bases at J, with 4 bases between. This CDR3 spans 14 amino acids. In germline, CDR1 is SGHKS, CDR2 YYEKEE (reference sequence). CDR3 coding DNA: TGTGCCAGCAGCTTGGAGGGCTCTGGAAACACCATATATTTT. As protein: CASSLEGSGNTIYF.

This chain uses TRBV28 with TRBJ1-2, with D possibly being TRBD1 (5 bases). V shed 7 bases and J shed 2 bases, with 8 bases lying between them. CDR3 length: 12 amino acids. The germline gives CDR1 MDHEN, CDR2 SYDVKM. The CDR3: CASMGVNYGYTF. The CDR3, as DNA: TGTGCCAGCATGGGGGTAAACTATGGCTACACCTTC.

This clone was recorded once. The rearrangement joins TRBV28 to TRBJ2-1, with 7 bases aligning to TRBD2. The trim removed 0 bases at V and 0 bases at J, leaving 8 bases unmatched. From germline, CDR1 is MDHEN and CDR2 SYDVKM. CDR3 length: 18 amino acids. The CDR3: CASSLWASGAISYNEQFF. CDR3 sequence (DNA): TGTGCCAGCAGTTTATGGGCCAGCGGGGCCATCTCCTACAATGAGCAGTTCTTC.

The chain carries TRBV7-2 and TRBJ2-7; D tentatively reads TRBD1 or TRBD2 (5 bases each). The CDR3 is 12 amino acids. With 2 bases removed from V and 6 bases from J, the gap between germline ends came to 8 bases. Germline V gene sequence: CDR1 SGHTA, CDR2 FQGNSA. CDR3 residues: CASSLSGTEQYF. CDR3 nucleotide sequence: TGTGCCAGCAGCTTAAGTGGGACCGAGCAGTACTTC.

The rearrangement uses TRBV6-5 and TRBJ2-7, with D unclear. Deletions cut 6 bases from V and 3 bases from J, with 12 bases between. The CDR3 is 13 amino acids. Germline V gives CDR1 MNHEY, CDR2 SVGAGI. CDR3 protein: CASSPIANYEQYF. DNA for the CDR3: TGTGCCAGCAGCCCGATAGCTAACTACGAGCAGTACTTC.

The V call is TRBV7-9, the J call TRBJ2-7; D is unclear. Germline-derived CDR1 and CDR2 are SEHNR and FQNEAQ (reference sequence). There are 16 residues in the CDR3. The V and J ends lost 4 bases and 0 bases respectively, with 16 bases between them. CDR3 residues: CASSSTVHYDSYEQYF. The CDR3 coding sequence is TGTGCCAGCAGCTCAACCGTGCACTATGACTCCTACGAGCAGTACTTC.

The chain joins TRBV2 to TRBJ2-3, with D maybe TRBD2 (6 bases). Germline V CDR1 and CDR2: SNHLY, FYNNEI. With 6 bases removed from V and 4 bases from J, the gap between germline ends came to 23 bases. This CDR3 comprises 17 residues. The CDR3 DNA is TGTGCCAGCAGATCTCTTAGGGGACTTGACGTGTCAGATACGCAGTATTTT. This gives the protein CASRSLRGLDVSDTQYF. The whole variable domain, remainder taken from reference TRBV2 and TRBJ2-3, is EPEVTQTPSHQVTQMGQEVILRCVPISNHLYFYWYRQILGQKVEFLVSFYNNEISEKSEIFDDQFSVERPDGSNFTLKIRSTKLEDSAMYFCASRSLRGLDVSDTQYFGPGTRLTVL.

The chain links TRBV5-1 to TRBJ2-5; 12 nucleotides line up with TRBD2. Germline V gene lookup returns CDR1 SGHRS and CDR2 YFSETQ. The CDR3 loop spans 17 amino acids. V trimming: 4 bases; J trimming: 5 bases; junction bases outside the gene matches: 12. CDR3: CASSGTLLAGGGETQYF. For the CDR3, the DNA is TGCGCCAGCAGCGGAACTCTACTAGCGGGAGGAGGTGAGACCCAGTACTTC.

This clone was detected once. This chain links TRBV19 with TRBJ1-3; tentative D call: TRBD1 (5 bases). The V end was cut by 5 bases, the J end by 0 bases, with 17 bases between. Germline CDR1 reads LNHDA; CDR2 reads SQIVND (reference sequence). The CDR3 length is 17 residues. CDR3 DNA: TGTGCCAGTAGTGCCGGCCGAAGGGGCAGCTCTGGAAACACCATATATTTT. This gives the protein CASSAGRRGSSGNTIYF. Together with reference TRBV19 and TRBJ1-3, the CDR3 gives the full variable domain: DGGITQSPKYLFRKEGQNVTLSCEQNLNHDAMYWYRQDPGQGLRLIYYSQIVNDFQKGDIAEGYSVSREKKESFPLTVTSAQKNPTAFYLCASSAGRRGSSGNTIYFGEGSWLTVV.

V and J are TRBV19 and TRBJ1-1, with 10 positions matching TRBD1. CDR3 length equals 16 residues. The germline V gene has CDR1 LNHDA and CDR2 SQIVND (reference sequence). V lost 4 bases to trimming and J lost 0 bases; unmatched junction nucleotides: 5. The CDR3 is CASSKGTGAMNTEAFF. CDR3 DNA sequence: TGTGCCAGTAGTAAGGGGACAGGGGCTATGAACACTGAAGCTTTCTTT.

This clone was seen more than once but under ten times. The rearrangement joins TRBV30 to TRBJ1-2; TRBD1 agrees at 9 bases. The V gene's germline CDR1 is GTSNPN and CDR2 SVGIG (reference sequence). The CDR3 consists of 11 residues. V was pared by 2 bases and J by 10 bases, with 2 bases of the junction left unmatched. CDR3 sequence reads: CAWSTGGVYTF. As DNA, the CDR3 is TGTGCCTGGAGTACAGGGGGCGTCTACACCTTC.

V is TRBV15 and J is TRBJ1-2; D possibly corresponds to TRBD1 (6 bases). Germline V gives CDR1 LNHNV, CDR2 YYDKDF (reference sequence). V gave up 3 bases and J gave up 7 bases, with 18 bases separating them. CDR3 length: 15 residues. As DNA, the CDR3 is TGTGCCACCAGCAGGTACAGGGAGTCGACCGGTGGCTACACCTTC. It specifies CATSRYRESTGGYTF.

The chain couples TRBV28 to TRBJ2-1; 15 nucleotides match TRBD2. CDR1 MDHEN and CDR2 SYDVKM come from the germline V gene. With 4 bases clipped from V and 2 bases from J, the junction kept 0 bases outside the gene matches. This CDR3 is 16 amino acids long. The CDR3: CASSWTSGGAYNEQFF. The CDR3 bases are TGTGCCAGCAGTTGGACTAGCGGGGGGGCCTACAATGAGCAGTTCTTC.

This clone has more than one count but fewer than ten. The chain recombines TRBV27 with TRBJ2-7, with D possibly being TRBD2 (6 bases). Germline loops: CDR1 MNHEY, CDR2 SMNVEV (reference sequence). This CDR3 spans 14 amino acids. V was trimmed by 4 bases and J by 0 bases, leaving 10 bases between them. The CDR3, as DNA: TGTGCCAGCAGTTATAGCGGAGCCTCCTACGAGCAGTACTTC. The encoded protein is CASSYSGASYEQYF.

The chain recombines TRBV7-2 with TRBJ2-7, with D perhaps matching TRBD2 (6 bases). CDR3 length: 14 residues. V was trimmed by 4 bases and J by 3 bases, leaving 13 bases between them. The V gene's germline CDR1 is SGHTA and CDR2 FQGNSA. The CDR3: CASSSTPGSYEQYF. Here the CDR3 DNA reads TGTGCCAGCAGCTCCACGCCCGGGAGCTACGAGCAGTACTTC.

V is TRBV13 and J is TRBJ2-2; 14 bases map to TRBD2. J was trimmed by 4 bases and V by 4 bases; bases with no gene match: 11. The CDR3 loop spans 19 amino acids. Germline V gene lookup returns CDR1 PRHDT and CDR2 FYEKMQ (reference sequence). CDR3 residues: CASSYDGTSGGLGTGELFF. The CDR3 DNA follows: TGTGCCAGCAGCTACGACGGGACTAGCGGGGGATTGGGCACCGGGGAGCTGTTTTTT.

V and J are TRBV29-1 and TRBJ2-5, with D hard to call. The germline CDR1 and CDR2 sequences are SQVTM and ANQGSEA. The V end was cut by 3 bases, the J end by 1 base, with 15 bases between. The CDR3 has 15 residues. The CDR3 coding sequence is TGCAGCGTTGATGGCCAGCCCGAAGCCCAAGAGACCCAGTACTTC. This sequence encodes CSVDGQPEAQETQYF.

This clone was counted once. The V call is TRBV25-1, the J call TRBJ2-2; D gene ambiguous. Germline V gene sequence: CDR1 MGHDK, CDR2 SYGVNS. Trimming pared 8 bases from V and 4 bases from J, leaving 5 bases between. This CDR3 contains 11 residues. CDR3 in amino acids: CASWGTGELFF. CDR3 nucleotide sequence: TGTGCCAGCTGGGGCACCGGGGAGCTGTTTTTT. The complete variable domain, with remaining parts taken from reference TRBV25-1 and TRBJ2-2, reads EADIYQTPRYLVIGTGKKITLECSQTMGHDKMYWYQQDPGMELHLIHYSYGVNSTEKGDLSSESTVSRIRTEHFPLTLESARPSHTSQYLCASWGTGELFFGEGSRLTVL.

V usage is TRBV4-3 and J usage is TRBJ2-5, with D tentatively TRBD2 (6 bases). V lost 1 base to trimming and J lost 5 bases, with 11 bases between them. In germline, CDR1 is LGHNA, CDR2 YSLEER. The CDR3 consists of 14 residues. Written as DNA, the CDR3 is TGCGCCAGCAGCCAAGGGCCGGGAGCGGAGACCCAGTACTTC. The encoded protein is CASSQGPGAETQYF.

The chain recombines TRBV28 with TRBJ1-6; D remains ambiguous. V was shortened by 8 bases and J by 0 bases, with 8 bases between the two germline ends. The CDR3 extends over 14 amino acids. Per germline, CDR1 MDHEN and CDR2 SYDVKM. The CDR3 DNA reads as TGTGCCAGCCAAGGCCTCTCCTATAATTCACCCCTCCACTTT. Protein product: CASQGLSYNSPLHF.